The present entry profiles one T cell receptor beta chain with its context. V was pared by 9 bases and J by 4 bases, with 16 bases between. This CDR3 is built from 13 residues. Per the germline V gene, CDR1 is LNHDA and CDR2 is SQIVND (reference sequence). The assay was immunoSEQ multiplex PCR, and TCRdb's table has in-frame clones only and misses some. Of approximately 100,000 clones in the sample, about 92% were seen once. This sample was included in a study of OX40 agonist ivuxolimab in advanced cancers. Background on the study: Subjects had a mean age of around 60 years, with a range of about 23 to 85; 82.7% were male.

Blood samples were obtained at baseline, cycle 4 day 1, and cycle 7 day 1. This receptor was taken from an adult with an advanced solid tumor such as melanoma, head and neck, liver or kidney cancer. The chain has TRBV19 and TRBJ2-7, with D perhaps matching TRBD1 (5 bases). Sequenced here: CD4+ or CD8+ T cells sorted from blood, sampled in a trial of the OX40 agonist ivuxolimab. This chain's CDR3 is CASSRVPPYEQYF. As DNA, the CDR3 is TGTGCCAGCAGCAGGGTCCCCCCTTACGAGCAGTACTTC.